These 2 T cell receptor beta chains share one sample of origin, sequenced in a study of blood T cells in healthy people across ages. Primed by a sample-barcoded 5' primer and a J-beta primer mix, a second PCR proceeded for 7 to 11 cycles. TCRdb analysed the 5' RACE reads with MiXCR anew, one entry per CDR3 protein. Among about 1.8 million distinct CDR3 sequences, approximately 50% were seen once, and the ten largest hold 2.1%. The sequencing input was blood. The receptors here all came from a woman aged 40 to 50 in good health.

This clonotype appeared a few times. The chain combines TRBV20-1 with TRBJ2-3; D is unresolved. Germline values: CDR1 DFQATT, CDR2 SNEGSKA (reference sequence). The V gene lost 3 bases and the J gene lost 0 bases, with 10 bases spanning the gap. This CDR3 spans 14 amino acids. DNA of the CDR3: TGCAGTGCTAGGCGGCAGTCTAGCACAGATACGCAGTATTTT. This sequence encodes CSARRQSSTDTQYF.

This chain uses TRBV4-3 with TRBJ2-1, with D possibly matching TRBD1 (5 bases). Germline V gives CDR1 LGHNA, CDR2 YSLEER. The CDR3 has 14 residues. The V and J ends lost 1 base and 6 bases respectively, with 10 bases between them. DNA for the CDR3: TGCGCCAGCAGCCAAGTGCAGGGCCCCAATGAGCAGTTCTTC. As protein: CASSQVQGPNEQFF.